The following is a TCR beta chain sequence with its context. This sample is drawn from a study of blood T cell repertoires in COVID-19. Study summary: Specimens from acute and convalescent COVID-19 originated in the United States, Italy and Spain. Sources were T cells, B-cell-depleted T cells, or PBMCs; the material itself was cDNA or gDNA.

Per the authors' pipeline: Nucleated cell counts were estimated from reference gene primer amplification. Assay used: immunoSEQ multiplex PCR; TCRdb lists only in-frame clones, some missing. D and trimming come from the DNA, and the V and J calls and clone size come from that table. Among more than 200,000 clones listed, around 80% were seen once. This CDR3 has 13 residues. V lost 2 bases to trimming and J lost 5 bases, with 9 bases between them. The specimen was peripheral blood. The chain couples TRBV12-3 or TRBV12-4 to TRBJ1-2; D remains unclear. The TCR was taken from a woman in her 40s who had recovered from COVID-19. CDR3 in amino acids: CASSLSLNYGYTF. DNA for the CDR3: TGTGCCAGCAGTTTATCTCTAAATTATGGCTACACCTTC.